The clone carrying this T cell receptor beta chain was detected a few times. What it binds is not known. Autoimmune disease history or systemic immunosuppression was exclusionary. Method: immunoSEQ multiplex PCR; TCRdb's copy keeps in-frame clones and lacks some. The sample carries around 85,000 clones, about 89% recorded once. Trimming cost V 7 bases and J 0 bases, with 9 bases left between them. The CDR3 runs 12 residues. Germline CDR1 and CDR2: SQVTM and ANQGSEA. The data are from a study of OX40 agonist ivuxolimab in advanced cancers. About the study: Subjects had a mean age of about 65 years, with a range of roughly 20 to 79; less than 90% were male.

Points from the study as a whole: Part of the nonresponder group also had normalized T-cell clonal expansion that was low.

The chain employs TRBV29-1 and TRBJ1-1, with D possibly TRBD1 on 5 matching bases. The clonotype was recovered from an adult with an advanced solid tumor such as melanoma, head and neck, liver or kidney cancer. The sample was CD4+ or CD8+ T cells sorted from blood, taken in a trial of the OX40 agonist ivuxolimab. Here the CDR3 reads CSGGVMNTEAFF. The CDR3 bases are TGCAGCGGAGGGGTAATGAACACTGAAGCTTTCTTT.